This TCR beta chain was documented in a study of beta chain features in type 1 diabetes. Study observations and caveats: VDJ junctions from type 1 diabetes patients carried fewer insertions and larger deletions. In all four CD4+ subsets, TCRB CDR3 length was significantly, moderately reduced in type 1 diabetes.

About this clone: Its antigen is unidentified.

All of the isolated RNA was reverse transcribed, so expressed TCRB transcripts were sequenced. The study sequenced naive, central memory and regulatory T cell samples to an average of around 3.4 million reads. Profiled with immunoSEQ multiplex PCR; TCRdb holds only in-frame clones, not every one. The sample consists of nearly 250,000 clones, 11% to 15% of them appearing once. The V segment lost 5 bases and the J segment 5 bases; nucleotides outside the gene matches: 3. Germline CDR1 reads MNHEY; CDR2 reads SVGAGI. This CDR3 contains 13 residues. Sorting based on CD45RO/CCR7/CD25/CD127/CD95/CD27 separated CD4+ naive, central memory, regulatory and stem cell-like memory cells.

The chain links TRBV6-5 to TRBJ2-5; TRBD2 matches 9 bases. Sequencing was done on a sample of naive CD4+ T cells from blood. The sequence came from a woman in her thirties or forties in good health. This CDR3 reads CASSPSGEETQYF. CDR3 in DNA: TGTGCCAGCAGTCCTAGCGGGGAGGAGACCCAGTACTTC.